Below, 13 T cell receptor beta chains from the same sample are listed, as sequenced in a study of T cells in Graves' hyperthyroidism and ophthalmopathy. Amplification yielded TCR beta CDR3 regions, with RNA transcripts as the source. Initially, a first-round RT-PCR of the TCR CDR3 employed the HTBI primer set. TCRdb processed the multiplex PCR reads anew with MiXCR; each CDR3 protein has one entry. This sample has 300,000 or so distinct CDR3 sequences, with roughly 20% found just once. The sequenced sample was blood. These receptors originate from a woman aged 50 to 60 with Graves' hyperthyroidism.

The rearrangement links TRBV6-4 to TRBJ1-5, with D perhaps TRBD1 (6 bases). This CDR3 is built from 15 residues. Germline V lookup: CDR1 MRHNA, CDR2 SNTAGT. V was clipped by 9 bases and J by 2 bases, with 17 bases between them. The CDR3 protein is CASRSEGVCNQPQHF. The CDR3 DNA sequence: TGTGCCAGTAGAAGTGAGGGGGTCTGCAATCAGCCCCAGCATTTT.

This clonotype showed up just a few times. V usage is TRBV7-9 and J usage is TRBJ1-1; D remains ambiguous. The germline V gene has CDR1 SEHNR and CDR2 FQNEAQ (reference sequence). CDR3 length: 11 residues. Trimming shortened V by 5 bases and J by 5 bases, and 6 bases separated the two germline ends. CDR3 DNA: TGTGCCAGCAGCCGGTGGACTGAAGCTTTCTTT. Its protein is CASSRWTEAFF.

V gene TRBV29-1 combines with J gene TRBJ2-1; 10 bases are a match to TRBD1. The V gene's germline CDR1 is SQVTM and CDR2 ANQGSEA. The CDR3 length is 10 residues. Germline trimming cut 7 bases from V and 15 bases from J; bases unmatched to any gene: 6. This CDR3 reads CSATGTGVFF. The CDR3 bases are TGCAGCGCGACTGGGACAGGGGTGTTCTTC.

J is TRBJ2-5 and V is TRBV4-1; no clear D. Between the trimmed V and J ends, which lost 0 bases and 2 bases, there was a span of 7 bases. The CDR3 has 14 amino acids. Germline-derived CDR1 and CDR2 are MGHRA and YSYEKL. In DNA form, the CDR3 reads TGCGCCAGCAGCCAAGAATGGGCTCAAGAGACCCAGTACTTC. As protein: CASSQEWAQETQYF.

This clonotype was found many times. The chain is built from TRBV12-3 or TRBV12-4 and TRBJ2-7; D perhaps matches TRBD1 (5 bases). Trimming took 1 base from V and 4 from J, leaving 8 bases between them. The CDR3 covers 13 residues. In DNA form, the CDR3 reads TGTGCCAGCAGTTTAGGACAGTTGTACGAGCAGTACGTC. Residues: CASSLGQLYEQYV.

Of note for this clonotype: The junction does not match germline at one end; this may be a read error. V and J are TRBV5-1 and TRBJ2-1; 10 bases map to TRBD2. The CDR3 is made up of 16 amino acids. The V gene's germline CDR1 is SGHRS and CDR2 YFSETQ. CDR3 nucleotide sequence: TGTGCCAGCAGCTTAGGAGGGACTAGCGATTACAATGAGCAGTTCTTC. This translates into CASSLGGTSDYNEQFF.

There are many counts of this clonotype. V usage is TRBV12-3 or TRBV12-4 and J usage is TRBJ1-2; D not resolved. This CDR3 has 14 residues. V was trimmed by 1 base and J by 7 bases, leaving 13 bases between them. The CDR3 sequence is CASSLDSWGTGYTF. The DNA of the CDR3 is TGTGCCAGCAGTTTAGATTCATGGGGAACTGGCTACACCTTC.

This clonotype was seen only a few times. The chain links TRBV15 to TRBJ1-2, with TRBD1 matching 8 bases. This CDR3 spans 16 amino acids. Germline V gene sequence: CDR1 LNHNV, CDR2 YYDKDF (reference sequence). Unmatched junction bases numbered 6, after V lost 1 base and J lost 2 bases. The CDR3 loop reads CATSRGGDRRNYGYTF. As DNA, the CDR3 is TGTGCCACCAGCAGAGGAGGGGACAGGAGAAACTATGGCTACACCTTC.

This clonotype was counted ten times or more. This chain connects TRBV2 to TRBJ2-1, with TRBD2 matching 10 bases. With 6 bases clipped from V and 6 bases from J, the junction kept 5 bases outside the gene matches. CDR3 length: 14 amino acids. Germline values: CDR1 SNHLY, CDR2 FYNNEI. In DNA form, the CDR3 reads TGTGCCAGCAGGGAGCGGGGGGGCCCCAATGAGCAGTTCTTC. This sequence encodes CASRERGGPNEQFF.

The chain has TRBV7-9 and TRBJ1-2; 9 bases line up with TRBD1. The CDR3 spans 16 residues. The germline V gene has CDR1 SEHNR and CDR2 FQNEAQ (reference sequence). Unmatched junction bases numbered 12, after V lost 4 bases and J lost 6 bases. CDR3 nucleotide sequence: TGTGCCAGCAGCTCTTCGACCCTAACAGGGGGCCATGGCTACACCTTC. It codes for CASSSSTLTGGHGYTF. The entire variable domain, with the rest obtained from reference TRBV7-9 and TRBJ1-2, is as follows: DTGVSQNPRHKITKRGQNVTFRCDPISEHNRLYWYRQTLGQGPEFLTYFQNEAQLEKSRLLSDRFSAERPKGSFSTLEIQRTEQGDSAMYLCASSSSTLTGGHGYTFGSGTRLTVV.

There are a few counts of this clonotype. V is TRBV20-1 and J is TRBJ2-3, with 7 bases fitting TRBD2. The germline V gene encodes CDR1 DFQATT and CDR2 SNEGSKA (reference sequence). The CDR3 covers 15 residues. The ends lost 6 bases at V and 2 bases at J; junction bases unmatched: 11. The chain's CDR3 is CSADVMGLTTDTQYF. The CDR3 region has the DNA TGCAGTGCGGATGTTATGGGACTAACCACAGATACGCAGTATTTT.

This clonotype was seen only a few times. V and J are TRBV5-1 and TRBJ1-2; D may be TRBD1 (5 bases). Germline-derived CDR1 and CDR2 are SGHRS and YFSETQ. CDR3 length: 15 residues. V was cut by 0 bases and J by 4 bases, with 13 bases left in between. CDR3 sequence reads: CASSLVLGETYGYTF. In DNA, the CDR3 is TGCGCCAGCAGCTTGGTATTAGGGGAAACCTATGGCTACACCTTC.

The chain's CDR3 is CASSRTGGNLGITEAFF. CDR3 nucleotide sequence: TGTGCCAGCAGCCGGACAGGGGGCAACCTAGGGATTACTGAAGCTTTCTTT. The rearrangement joins TRBV6-1 to TRBJ1-1, with TRBD1 identical over 11 bases. Germline lookup yields CDR1 MNHNS and CDR2 SASEGT. Unmatched junction bases numbered 14, after V lost 6 bases and J lost 5 bases. The length of the CDR3 is 17 residues.